This TCR beta chain was obtained from a study of glioma-infiltrating T cells. This clonotype was observed a few times. The iRepertoire nested amplicon-rescue multiplex PCR amplified TCR alpha and beta CDR3s from RNA. One-step reverse transcription and amplification started from approximately 100-400 ng of tissue mRNA or PBMC total RNA. MiXCR was run by TCRdb on the multiplex PCR reads, yielding one entry per CDR3 protein. There are over 130,000 distinct CDR3 sequences in the sample; around 40% occur only once, and around 20% lies in the top ten. This CDR3 contains 15 residues. Germline V gives CDR1 KGHSH, CDR2 LQKENI. Between the trimmed V and J ends, which lost 0 bases and 0 bases, there was a span of 6 bases.

V and J are TRBV18 and TRBJ1-5, with a possible D match to TRBD1 (5 bases). The TCR was taken from a human donor with low-grade glioma or glioblastoma, undergoing nonglioma brain surgery, or in good health (not recorded which). Sequencing input: glioma tissue, nonneoplastic brain tissue, or PBMCs (not recorded which). The CDR3 loop is CASSPPGTSNQPQHF. The CDR3 nucleotides read TGTGCCAGCTCACCACCGGGGACTAGCAATCAGCCCCAGCATTTT. Based on the CDR3 plus reference TRBV18 and TRBJ1-5, the full variable domain is NAGVMQNPRHLVRRRGQEARLRCSPMKGHSHVYWYRQLPEEGLKFMVYLQKENIIDESGMPKERFSAEFPKEGPSILRIQQVVRGDSAAYFCASSPPGTSNQPQHFGDGTRLSIL.